The 21 T cell receptor beta chains listed next were all sequenced from one sample in a study of blood T cell repertoires in COVID-19. This table comes from immunoSEQ multiplex PCR, and its TCRdb copy is limited to in-frame clones, with some not included. The sample includes roughly 290,000 clones, around 89% of them seen just once. Sequenced material: peripheral blood. Receptor source: a man aged 25-45 years with acute or convalescent COVID-19.

V is TRBV6-5 and J is TRBJ2-3, with 12 nucleotides matching TRBD2. CDR1 is MNHEY and CDR2 is SVGAGI in the germline V gene. The length of the CDR3 is 14 residues. V was clipped by 10 bases and J by 7 bases; unmatched bases: 9. DNA of the CDR3: TGTGCCACCCGGGGACTAGCGGGCCCGAATACGCAGTATTTT. Translating gives CATRGLAGPNTQYF.

This clone was recorded once. The chain has TRBV9 and TRBJ2-3, with 8 bases that match TRBD1. Germline CDR1 SGDLS, CDR2 YYNGEE. The CDR3 has 15 residues. J lost 4 bases, V lost 3 bases, and 7 bases had no gene match. The CDR3 nucleotides are TGTGCCAGCAGCGCCGGACAGGGCAGGTCAGATACGCAGTATTTT. Its protein product is CASSAGQGRSDTQYF.

The chain carries TRBV7-3 and TRBJ2-2, with D maybe TRBD1 (5 bases). V was trimmed by 8 bases and J by 4 bases, leaving 14 bases between them. The CDR3 has 14 amino acids. Germline V gene data show CDR1 as SGHTA and CDR2 as FQGTGA. The CDR3 loop is CASQRDRTTGELFF. Written as DNA, the CDR3 is TGTGCCAGCCAAAGAGACAGAACCACCGGGGAGCTGTTTTTT.

V and J are TRBV3-1 (or the pseudogene TRBV3-2) and TRBJ2-7, with 9 nucleotides matching TRBD1. Germline V CDR1 and CDR2: LGHDT, YNNKEL (reference sequence). J was trimmed by 2 bases and V by 6 bases; bases with no gene match: 5. The length of the CDR3 is 14 residues. The CDR3 bases are TGTGCCAGCAGTCCCGGGACAGGGCCCTACGAGCAGTACTTC. Translated: CASSPGTGPYEQYF.

V gene TRBV27 combines with J gene TRBJ1-1; no clear D. Trimming stripped 3 bases from V and 1 base from J, with 6 bases between. This CDR3 is built from 13 residues. CDR1 is MNHEY and CDR2 is SMNVEV in the germline V gene (reference sequence). CDR3 sequence: CASSLQENTEAFF. CDR3 sequence (DNA): TGTGCCAGCAGTTTGCAGGAGAACACTGAAGCTTTCTTT.

The rearrangement links TRBV27 to TRBJ1-6; no reliable D call. This CDR3 has 17 residues. Trimming pared 3 bases from V and 2 bases from J, leaving 14 bases between. CDR1 is MNHEY, CDR2 SMNVEV, per germline (reference sequence). The CDR3 sequence: CASSFVRVRTYNSPLHF. Here the CDR3 DNA reads TGTGCCAGCAGTTTCGTGCGAGTTAGAACCTATAATTCACCCCTCCACTTT.

V is TRBV5-4 and J is TRBJ1-1; 9 nucleotides align to TRBD1. The trim removed 4 bases at V and 2 bases at J, leaving 6 bases unmatched. The CDR3 has 15 amino acids. Germline V gene lookup returns CDR1 SGHNT and CDR2 YYREEE (reference sequence). CDR3 DNA sequence: TGTGCCAGCAGCAGTCAGACAGGGGGAAACACTGAAGCTTTCTTT. Its protein is CASSSQTGGNTEAFF.

The chain recombines TRBV4-1 with TRBJ2-7; D not certain. The germline V and J ends were trimmed by 0 bases and 0 bases, with 9 bases remaining between them. The CDR3 length is 15 residues. Germline V gene lookup returns CDR1 MGHRA and CDR2 YSYEKL. In nucleotides, the CDR3 is TGCGCCAGCAGCCAAGAGGGCAGAATCTCCTACGAGCAGTACTTC. It specifies CASSQEGRISYEQYF.

V is TRBV6-6 and J is TRBJ1-4; D is ambiguous. CDR3 length: 13 residues. Germline V CDR1 and CDR2: MNHNY, SVGAGI (reference sequence). V lost 2 bases and J 8 bases, leaving 9 bases between the germline ends. The CDR3 DNA is TGTGCCAGCAGTTACCAGAGCGGAGAAAAACTGTTTTTT. Translated, it gives CASSYQSGEKLFF.

J is TRBJ2-7 and V is TRBV29-1, with 7 bases lining up with TRBD1. The germline gives CDR1 SQVTM, CDR2 ANQGSEA. The junction had 8 bases not matched to a gene; V was cut back by 6 bases and J by 3 bases. The CDR3 spans 13 residues. The CDR3 spells CSVLRTGYYEQYF. In DNA form, the CDR3 reads TGCAGCGTACTACGGACAGGATACTACGAGCAGTACTTC.

This clone occurred once. The V gene is TRBV4-1, the J gene TRBJ2-7, with D possibly TRBD1 on 6 matching bases. The CDR3 is 17 amino acids. CDR1 and CDR2 from the germline V gene are MGHRA and YSYEKL. The V gene lost 0 bases and the J gene lost 0 bases, with 15 bases spanning the gap. The CDR3 loop is CASSQDIQGPLSYEQYF. For the CDR3, the DNA is TGCGCCAGCAGCCAAGACATACAGGGTCCCCTCTCCTACGAGCAGTACTTC.

The chain employs TRBV6-5 and TRBJ2-1, with 8 nucleotides matching TRBD2. The germline CDR1 and CDR2 sequences are MNHEY and SVGAGI. This CDR3 comprises 15 residues. V gave up 2 bases and J gave up 9 bases; unmatched junction bases: 9. The CDR3 DNA follows: TGTGCCAGCAGTTACAACCCGGGAGGGGTCGGTGAGCAGTTCTTC. Its translation: CASSYNPGGVGEQFF.

This chain uses TRBV29-1 with TRBJ2-3, with D unresolved. Germline values: CDR1 SQVTM, CDR2 ANQGSEA. The CDR3 has 13 amino acids. Trimming cost V 4 bases and J 0 bases, with 8 bases left between them. The chain's CDR3 is CSVVPRSTDTQYF. In DNA form, the CDR3 reads TGCAGCGTTGTCCCTAGAAGCACAGATACGCAGTATTTT.

The V gene is TRBV3-1 (or the pseudogene TRBV3-2), the J gene TRBJ2-3, with 7 bases lining up with TRBD2. With 6 bases clipped from V and 0 bases from J, the junction kept 3 bases outside the gene matches. Germline V gene lookup returns CDR1 LGHDT and CDR2 YNNKEL (reference sequence). This CDR3 contains 14 residues. The CDR3: CASRPRGSTDTQYF. The CDR3 nucleotides are TGTGCCAGCAGGCCGCGGGGGAGCACAGATACGCAGTATTTT.

This chain joins TRBV15 and TRBJ1-1; TRBD1 matches at 8 bases. Trimming at V came to 2 bases and at J to 11 bases, leaving 4 bases not matched to a gene. CDR1 and CDR2 (germline): LNHNV, YYDKDF (reference sequence). The CDR3 consists of 12 residues. Here the CDR3 reads CATSRQGARAFF. The CDR3, as DNA: TGTGCCACCAGCAGACAGGGGGCGCGGGCTTTCTTT.

The rearrangement joins TRBV27 to TRBJ1-2, with D perhaps matching TRBD1 (6 bases). Germline CDR1 MNHEY, CDR2 SMNVEV (reference sequence). V was clipped by 2 bases and J by 4 bases, with 8 bases between them. This CDR3 contains 13 residues. This CDR3 reads CASSLGTLYGYTF. The CDR3 DNA reads as TGTGCCAGCAGTTTAGGGACACTCTATGGCTACACCTTC.

The V gene is TRBV6-5, the J gene TRBJ1-1; D gene unclear. Germline-derived CDR1 and CDR2 are MNHEY and SVGAGI. CDR3 size: 11 residues. V shed 6 bases and J shed 3 bases, with 5 bases lying between them. CDR3 amino acids: CASRDYTEAFF. For the CDR3, the DNA is TGTGCCAGCAGGGACTACACTGAAGCTTTCTTT.

The CDR3 loop is CASSPGGSVYEQYF. CDR3 DNA: TGCGCCAGCAGTCCTGGCGGGTCGGTCTACGAGCAGTACTTC. J is TRBJ2-7 and V is TRBV10-1, with D possibly matching TRBD2 (5 bases). CDR1 and CDR2 from the germline V gene are WNHNN and SYGVQD (reference sequence). V gave up 5 bases and J gave up 3 bases, with 14 bases separating them. This CDR3 has 14 residues.

Worth noting for this clone: Distinct nucleotide sequences in the sample also encode this CDR3. This chain connects TRBV5-1 to TRBJ2-2; D is uncertain. CDR3 length: 15 amino acids. CDR1 and CDR2 from the germline V gene are SGHRS and YFSETQ. V lost 0 bases, J lost 2 bases, and 8 bases lay in between. The CDR3 reads CASSLATANTGELFF. In nucleotides, the CDR3 is TGCGCCAGCAGCTTGGCCACAGCCAACACCGGGGAGCTGTTTTTT.

J is TRBJ2-5 and V is TRBV15, with a tentative D call TRBD2 (6 bases). The germline CDR1 and CDR2 sequences are LNHNV and YYDKDF (reference sequence). The CDR3 is 15 residues long. Between the trimmed V and J ends, which lost 5 bases and 2 bases, there was a span of 15 bases. CDR3 sequence reads: CATSGAGTPQETQYF. In DNA, the CDR3 is TGTGCCACCAGCGGTGCCGGGACTCCTCAAGAGACCCAGTACTTC.

This chain joins TRBV10-2 and TRBJ1-4; the D gene is possibly TRBD1 (5 bases). The V end lost 6 bases, the J end lost 10 bases, and 18 bases lay between the germline ends. This CDR3 comprises 14 residues. In germline, CDR1 is WSHSY, CDR2 SAAADI. The CDR3: CASRKAQGHGKLFF. CDR3 nucleotides: TGCGCCAGCAGAAAAGCGCAGGGTCACGGAAAACTGTTTTTT.